The 27 T cell receptor beta chains given below trace back to one sample, sequenced in a study of cytotoxic CD8 clonotypes in ibrutinib-treated CLL. The repertoire was sequenced with immunoSEQ multiplex PCR; TCRdb's copy has only in-frame clones and lacks some. The sample carries 200,000 or so clones, 60% to 80% recorded once. This sample comprised PBMCs, obtained after 12 months of ibrutinib treatment. The source of these receptors is a human donor with chronic lymphocytic leukemia.

J is TRBJ2-3 and V is TRBV7-8; D is unresolved. Germline V gene lookup returns CDR1 SGHVS and CDR2 FQNEAQ. CDR3 size: 13 residues. V lost 2 bases and J 5 bases, leaving 8 bases between the germline ends. This CDR3 is CASSLRLGDTQYF. CDR3 sequence (DNA): TGTGCCAGCAGCTTAAGACTGGGAGATACGCAGTATTTT.

The chain is built from TRBV6-6 and TRBJ1-6; D uncertain. CDR3 length: 13 amino acids. Germline V CDR1 and CDR2: MNHNY, SVGAGI (reference sequence). Deletions cut 10 bases from V and 0 bases from J, with 7 bases between. The CDR3 protein is CATQSSYNSPLHF. In DNA, the CDR3 is TGTGCCACCCAGAGCTCCTATAATTCACCCCTCCACTTT.

This rearrangement joins TRBV2 to TRBJ2-4; D uncertain. This CDR3 comprises 15 residues. Germline CDR1 SNHLY, CDR2 FYNNEI. The V end was cut by 4 bases, the J end by 6 bases, with 16 bases between. The CDR3 spells CASSVSPEIGNIQYF. The DNA for the CDR3 is TGTGCCAGCAGTGTTTCCCCCGAGATCGGAAACATTCAGTACTTC.

The V and J genes are TRBV2 and TRBJ2-1; 7 bases match TRBD2. This CDR3 region has 15 residues. V lost 6 bases to trimming and J lost 0 bases; unmatched junction nucleotides: 5. Germline V gene sequence: CDR1 SNHLY, CDR2 FYNNEI. The CDR3 here is CASRWGGSSYNEQFF. The CDR3 DNA follows: TGTGCCAGCAGGTGGGGCGGGAGCTCCTACAATGAGCAGTTCTTC.

The chain employs TRBV7-9 and TRBJ2-5, with 7 bases fitting TRBD1. Germline V lookup: CDR1 SEHNR, CDR2 FQNEAQ (reference sequence). Losses at the gene ends were 7 bases for V and 1 base for J; bases not matched to a gene: 6. The CDR3 is 14 residues long. This chain's CDR3 is CASTSGQPQETQYF. CDR3 nucleotides: TGTGCCAGCACCTCGGGACAGCCCCAAGAGACCCAGTACTTC.

J is TRBJ1-2 and V is TRBV5-1; tentative D call: TRBD1 (5 bases). Per the germline V gene, CDR1 is SGHRS and CDR2 is YFSETQ. This CDR3 region has 14 residues. V lost 0 bases and J lost 8, with 14 bases in between. CDR3 amino acids: CASSLVPQGEGYTF. CDR3 DNA: TGCGCCAGCAGCTTGGTTCCCCAGGGAGAAGGCTACACCTTC.

The chain couples TRBV6-6 to TRBJ2-7; 7 bases align to TRBD1. The CDR3 covers 12 residues. CDR1 and CDR2 from the germline V gene are MNHNY and SVGAGI (reference sequence). V shed 10 bases and J 1 base; nucleotides not matched to a gene: 4. CDR3 DNA sequence: TGTGCCATTAGGGGGCTGTCCTACGAGCAGTACTTC. Translated: CAIRGLSYEQYF.

DNA for the CDR3: TGTGCCAGCAGCTTGGCACAGGGAACCGGGGAGCTGTTTTTT. It yields the protein CASSLAQGTGELFF. The chain recombines TRBV5-6 with TRBJ2-2, with a possible D match to TRBD1 (6 bases). Trimming shortened V by 0 bases and J by 5 bases, and 8 bases separated the two germline ends. The CDR3 is made up of 14 amino acids. Germline V gives CDR1 SGHDT, CDR2 YYEEEE.

The V and J genes are TRBV28 and TRBJ1-3, with TRBD1 identical over 9 bases. The germline gives CDR1 MDHEN, CDR2 SYDVKM. The length of the CDR3 is 20 residues. Losses at the gene ends were 1 base for V and 0 bases for J; bases not matched to a gene: 13. This CDR3 is CASSLSKILGQGPSGNTIYF. For the CDR3, the DNA is TGTGCCAGCAGTTTATCAAAAATCTTGGGACAGGGCCCCTCTGGAAACACCATATATTTT.

To note about this clone: One end of the junction fails to match germline, which may point to a read error. The chain links TRBV7-7 to TRBJ2-3, with 10 bases aligning to TRBD2. The CDR3 is 16 amino acids. The V gene's germline CDR1 is SSHAT and CDR2 FNYEAQ (reference sequence). In DNA, the CDR3 is TGTGCTAGCAGCCCGCAGCGAGCGGGAGGGCCGGGTACGCAGTATTTT. Translating it yields CASSPQRAGGPGTQYF.

The chain uses TRBV4-1 and TRBJ1-2; perhaps TRBD1 as D (5 bases). Trimming left V 1 base short and J 4 bases short, with 19 bases between. CDR3 size: 17 residues. The germline V gene has CDR1 MGHRA and CDR2 YSYEKL. CDR3 in amino acids: CASSQALGQGGTYGYTF. The CDR3 nucleotides read TGCGCCAGCAGCCAAGCATTGGGGCAGGGTGGAACCTATGGCTACACCTTC.

The V and J genes are TRBV9 and TRBJ1-6; no clear D gene. CDR3 length: 15 residues. CDR1 and CDR2 (germline): SGDLS, YYNGEE. V lost 4 bases and J lost 5, with 13 bases in between. The CDR3 spells CASSLLSDHNSPLHF. The CDR3 nucleotides read TGTGCCAGCAGCCTTCTGTCGGACCATAATTCACCCCTCCACTTT. The complete variable domain, with remaining parts taken from reference TRBV9 and TRBJ1-6, reads DSGVTQTPKHLITATGQRVTLRCSPRSGDLSVYWYQQSLDQGLQFLIQYYNGEERAKGNILERFSAQQFPDLHSELNLSSLELGDSALYFCASSLLSDHNSPLHFGNGTRLTVT.

V usage is TRBV9 and J usage is TRBJ2-1; D gene unclear. The CDR3 loop spans 14 amino acids. The V and J ends lost 5 bases and 5 bases respectively, with 14 bases between them. Germline CDR1 is SGDLS and CDR2 is YYNGEE. CDR3 region: CASSRLDGNNEQFF. The CDR3 region has the DNA TGTGCCAGCAGTCGCTTAGACGGAAACAATGAGCAGTTCTTC.

This clone was picked up a small number of times. The chain carries TRBV9 and TRBJ2-2, with TRBD2 identical over 9 bases. Germline-derived CDR1 and CDR2 are SGDLS and YYNGEE. CDR3 size: 17 residues. The J segment lost 5 bases and the V segment lost 1 base, leaving 9 bases of the junction unmatched. CDR3 sequence reads: CASSVLRGLANTGELFF. The CDR3 nucleotides read TGTGCCAGCAGCGTACTCCGGGGACTAGCCAATACCGGGGAGCTGTTTTTT. Based on the CDR3 plus reference TRBV9 and TRBJ2-2, the full variable domain is DSGVTQTPKHLITATGQRVTLRCSPRSGDLSVYWYQQSLDQGLQFLIQYYNGEERAKGNILERFSAQQFPDLHSELNLSSLELGDSALYFCASSVLRGLANTGELFFGEGSRLTVL.

Only a few counts were recorded for this clone. V is TRBV10-2 and J is TRBJ2-7; no reliable D call. The CDR3 sequence is 10 residues long. In germline, CDR1 is WSHSY, CDR2 SAAADI. Deletions cut 3 bases from V and 5 bases from J, with 2 bases between. In DNA form, the CDR3 reads TGCGCCAGCAGTGACCACGAGCAGTACTTC. Translating it yields CASSDHEQYF.

This clone was recorded once. The gene calls are TRBV7-9 and TRBJ2-5, with D tentatively TRBD2 (5 bases). With 1 base removed from V and 5 bases from J, the gap between germline ends came to 11 bases. CDR3 size: 14 residues. Germline V gives CDR1 SEHNR, CDR2 FQNEAQ (reference sequence). The CDR3 protein is CASSLVGSGETQYF. Written as DNA, the CDR3 is TGTGCCAGCAGCTTAGTAGGATCGGGGGAGACCCAGTACTTC.

V usage is TRBV11-2 and J usage is TRBJ2-7, with D perhaps given as TRBD1 or TRBD2 (7 bases each). The CDR3 contains 16 residues. V was cut by 6 bases and J by 5 bases, with 23 bases left in between. Germline V gene sequence: CDR1 SGHAT, CDR2 FQNNGV. As DNA, the CDR3 is TGTGCCAGCAGGCCAGGGGGGGGTTCCCTTTCCCACGAGCAGTACTTC. Its protein is CASRPGGGSLSHEQYF.

The V gene is TRBV11-3, the J gene TRBJ1-1; no firm D call. This CDR3 is 13 amino acids long. The V and J ends lost 4 bases and 2 bases respectively, with 8 bases between them. Germline CDR1 reads SGHNT; CDR2 reads YENEEA. In nucleotides, the CDR3 is TGTGCCAGCAGCTCCCAGCTCAACACTGAAGCTTTCTTT. Translating gives CASSSQLNTEAFF.

The genes are TRBV4-2 and TRBJ1-2; 7 bases fit TRBD1. CDR3 length: 16 residues. Germline CDR1 is LGHNA and CDR2 is YNFKEQ. Trimming at V came to 1 base and at J to 3 bases, leaving 8 bases not matched to a gene. CDR3 DNA sequence: TGTGCCAGCAGCCAAGCCAACAGGGGCTCTGACTATGGCTACACCTTC. The encoded protein is CASSQANRGSDYGYTF.

This sequence joins TRBV6-5 and TRBJ1-1; D is unclear. The CDR3 consists of 14 residues. Trimming removed 4 bases at V and 2 bases at J, with 11 bases between. Germline V gene data show CDR1 as MNHEY and CDR2 as SVGAGI. The CDR3 reads CASSSEGGNTEAFF. The CDR3 DNA follows: TGTGCCAGCAGTTCAGAGGGCGGAAACACTGAAGCTTTCTTT.

This chain links TRBV30 with TRBJ1-5; 8 positions agree with TRBD1. From germline, CDR1 is GTSNPN and CDR2 SVGIG (reference sequence). V lost 0 bases, J lost 4 bases, and 8 bases stayed unmatched. The CDR3 contains 16 residues. CDR3: CAWSVRRGPGNQPQHF. In nucleotides, the CDR3 is TGTGCCTGGAGTGTACGCAGGGGGCCGGGAAATCAGCCCCAGCATTTT.

J is TRBJ1-1 and V is TRBV5-4, with D possibly TRBD1 on 6 matching bases. Germline CDR1 SGHNT, CDR2 YYREEE (reference sequence). V was trimmed by 5 bases and J by 4 bases, leaving 18 bases between them. The CDR3 has 15 amino acids. CDR3 in DNA: TGTGCCAGCAGATTCCAGGGGCTCTGGGGCACTGAAGCTTTCTTT. Translated: CASRFQGLWGTEAFF.

The chain is built from TRBV4-2 and TRBJ2-1, with unresolved D. The CDR3 is 11 amino acids. Between the trimmed V and J ends, which lost 1 base and 8 bases, there was a span of 3 bases. Looked up from germline, CDR1 is LGHNA and CDR2 is YNFKEQ. DNA for the CDR3: TGTGCCAGCAGCCAAGTCTATGAGCAGTTCTTC. Amino acid sequence: CASSQVYEQFF.

This clone was counted between two and nine times. V gene TRBV5-1 combines with J gene TRBJ1-1, with 10 nucleotides matching TRBD1. J lost 7 bases, V lost 2 bases, and 11 bases had no gene match. CDR3 length: 16 amino acids. Germline V gene sequence: CDR1 SGHRS, CDR2 YFSETQ. The CDR3 region has the DNA TGCGCCAGCAGCTTAGGAACCGGGACAGGGGTCGATGAAGCTTTCTTT. Encoded protein: CASSLGTGTGVDEAFF. The entire variable domain, with the rest obtained from reference TRBV5-1 and TRBJ1-1, is as follows: KAGVTQTPRYLIKTRGQQVTLSCSPISGHRSVSWYQQTPGQGLQFLFEYFSETQRNKGNFPGRFSGRQFSNSRSEMNVSTLELGDSALYLCASSLGTGTGVDEAFFGQGTRLTVV.

This clone appeared once. The chain has TRBV6-5 and TRBJ2-7; 9 nucleotides align to TRBD1. The CDR3 is made up of 14 amino acids. V gave up 5 bases and J gave up 7 bases; unmatched junction bases: 9. CDR1 MNHEY and CDR2 SVGAGI come from the germline V gene. The CDR3 reads CASSPRDRVQEQYF. CDR3 nucleotides: TGTGCCAGCAGTCCCCGGGACAGGGTGCAGGAGCAGTACTTC.

The CDR3 protein is CASSLGAGMNTEAFF. DNA for the CDR3: TGTGCCAGCAGCTTAGGGGCCGGCATGAACACTGAAGCTTTCTTT. The chain uses TRBV11-3 and TRBJ1-1; unclear D gene. CDR3 size: 15 residues. Per germline, CDR1 SGHNT and CDR2 YENEEA. V dropped 1 base and J dropped 0 bases, with 9 bases sitting between them.

The V gene is TRBV30, the J gene TRBJ1-5, with 7 positions matching TRBD1. Germline CDR1 and CDR2: GTSNPN and SVGIG (reference sequence). This CDR3 has 16 amino acids. V shed 1 base and J 2 bases; nucleotides not matched to a gene: 8. In DNA, the CDR3 is TGTGCCTGGAGTGCGTACTCCGGACAGGGCAATCAGCCCCAGCATTTT. This codes for CAWSAYSGQGNQPQHF.